These T cell receptor beta chains were read from a single sample in a study of blood T cell repertoires in COVID-19. The repertoire was sequenced with immunoSEQ multiplex PCR; TCRdb's copy has only in-frame clones and lacks some. The repertoire holds roughly 320,000 clones, about nine tenths seen once, with about 2% in the top ten. Sequenced input: peripheral blood. These receptor sequences come from a woman in her twenties or thirties with COVID-19, enrolled during active disease. CDR3s include the opening cysteine and the closing phenylalanine or tryptophan. The D gene is left open where the match is weak.

j_gene,v_gene,d_gene,CDR3nt,CDR3aa
TRBJ2-1,TRBV28,TRBD2,TGTGCCAGCAGCCCGGCGAGCGGGGGGCAGGATGAGCAGTTCTTC,CASSPASGGQDEQFF
TRBJ1-3,TRBV7-2,NA,TGTGCCAGCAGCTCCTCCCTGGGAAACACCATATATTTT,CASSSSLGNTIYF
TRBJ2-2,TRBV11-3,NA,TGTGCCAGCAGCTCGATCGGACTGATAGGGTCCGGGGTCACCGGGGAGCTGTTTTTT,CASSSIGLIGSGVTGELFF
TRBJ2-7,TRBV30,NA,TGTGCCTGGAAGGACTATTACTCCTACGAGCAGTACTTC,CAWKDYYSYEQYF
TRBJ2-7,TRBV11-2,NA,TGTGCCAGCGGCCAGGGTCAGGGCTACGAGCAGTACTTC,CASGQGQGYEQYF
TRBJ1-2,TRBV7-2,NA,TGTGCCAGCAGCTTCGTCCACACTAACTATGGCTACACCTTC,CASSFVHTNYGYTF
TRBJ1-1,TRBV7-9,TRBD1,TGTGCCAGCAGCACTCAGGGGGCGCCGCGCACTGAAGCTTTCTTT,CASSTQGAPRTEAFF
TRBJ1-2,TRBV6-2/TRBV6-3,TRBD1,TGTGCCAGCAGCTTCGGGACAGCCTATGGCTACACCTTC,CASSFGTAYGYTF
TRBJ2-3,TRBV19,NA,TGTGCCAGTAGTATAGACGGGGTAGTCACAGATACGCAGTATTTT,CASSIDGVVTDTQYF
TRBJ1-5,TRBV7-9,NA,TGTGCCAGCAGCCTGACAGGTAGCAATCAGCCCCAGCATTTT,CASSLTGSNQPQHF
TRBJ1-5,TRBV19,NA,TGTGCCAGTGCTACAGGGATAGGGCAGCCCCAGCATTTT,CASATGIGQPQHF
TRBJ1-2,TRBV30,NA,TGTGCCTGGAGCGGAGCAGGGGACTATGGCTACACCTTC,CAWSGAGDYGYTF
TRBJ1-1,TRBV5-1,NA,TGCGCCAGCAGCTTGGAAGGTGGCAGGGGGAACACTGAAGCTTTCTTT,CASSLEGGRGNTEAFF
TRBJ1-1,TRBV5-1,TRBD1,TGCGCCAGCAGCCAGACAGGGGTAAGGACTGAAGCTTTCTTT,CASSQTGVRTEAFF
TRBJ1-2,TRBV19,NA,TGTGCCAGTAGTCCCCAGAGAGGATTCAGTACGGCTGGCTACACCTTC,CASSPQRGFSTAGYTF
TRBJ2-1,TRBV6-4,NA,TGTGCCAGCAGTGATCAAGGCGGGTACAATGAGCAGTTCTTC,CASSDQGGYNEQFF
TRBJ2-2,TRBV27,TRBD1,TGTGCCAACCGGGACAGCCTCACCGGGGAGCTGTTTTTT,CANRDSLTGELFF
TRBJ1-5,TRBV4-1,TRBD1,TGCGCCAGCAGCCTAGGTCCGGGACAGGGGTTTCCCCACAATCAGCCCCAGCATTTT,CASSLGPGQGFPHNQPQHF
TRBJ1-5,TRBV2,TRBD1,TGTGCCAGCAGAGGACAGGGAGAGGTTCAGCCCCAGCATTTT,CASRGQGEVQPQHF